Presented here are 27 T cell receptor beta chains from one specimen sequenced in a study of cytomegalovirus exposure and HLA in healthy donors. PCR involved 60 Vbeta and 13 Jbeta primers. Sequenced by immunoSEQ multiplex PCR; TCRdb stores in-frame clones only, minus some. The profile covers around 190,000 clones, with around 75% appearing a single time and roughly 1.6% taken by the ten largest. The sample was PBMCs. The receptors were gathered from a woman aged 50 to 60 in good health and CMV-seronegative.

This clone was seen only a few times. This chain's CDR3 is CAWSLALRETQYF. The CDR3 coding sequence is TGTGCCTGGAGTCTAGCCCTCCGAGAGACCCAGTACTTC. The chain uses TRBV30 and TRBJ2-5, with D possibly being TRBD2 (5 bases). The V gene's germline CDR1 is GTSNPN and CDR2 SVGIG (reference sequence). V was pared by 2 bases and J by 4 bases, with 11 bases between. The CDR3 contains 13 residues.

The V call is TRBV6-5, the J call TRBJ1-1; 9 bases agree with TRBD1. Germline V lookup: CDR1 MNHEY, CDR2 SVGAGI. The CDR3 spans 15 residues. With 6 bases clipped from V and 5 bases from J, the junction kept 10 bases outside the gene matches. Here the CDR3 reads CASSRTGTGMTEAFF. CDR3 in DNA: TGTGCCAGCAGCCGTACCGGGACAGGGATGACTGAAGCTTTCTTT.

The chain is built from TRBV7-3 and TRBJ2-2; possible D gene TRBD1, 5 bases. Germline lookup yields CDR1 SGHTA and CDR2 FQGTGA. V gave up 6 bases and J gave up 1 base, with 12 bases separating them. The CDR3 has 15 residues. In DNA, the CDR3 is TGTGCCAGCAGGCTACAGGCGCAGAACACCGGGGAGCTGTTTTTT. Its translation is CASRLQAQNTGELFF. The full variable domain, in which reference TRBV7-3 and TRBJ2-2 provide the parts outside the CDR3, is GAGVSQTPSNKVTEKGKYVELRCDPISGHTALYWYRQSLGQGPEFLIYFQGTGAADDSGLPNDRFFAVRPEGSVSTLKIQRTERGDSAVYLCASRLQAQNTGELFFGEGSRLTVL.

This chain connects TRBV6-5 to TRBJ1-5, with a weak D call TRBD1 (6 bases). The V and J ends lost 4 bases and 6 bases respectively, with 13 bases between them. The CDR3 sequence is 14 residues long. Germline V lookup: CDR1 MNHEY, CDR2 SVGAGI. CDR3 residues: CASSWGLTGQPQHF. CDR3 nucleotide sequence: TGTGCCAGCAGTTGGGGGCTCACGGGTCAGCCCCAGCATTTT.

A few counts support this clone. The rearrangement uses TRBV6-1 and TRBJ2-7, with D hard to call. The CDR3 sequence is 15 residues long. Germline lookup yields CDR1 MNHNS and CDR2 SASEGT. Trimming removed 6 bases from V and 3 bases from J, with 18 bases in between. CDR3 residues: CASRDKTPKGYEQYF. For the CDR3, the DNA is TGTGCCAGCAGGGATAAGACACCCAAAGGCTACGAGCAGTACTTC.

V and J are TRBV19 and TRBJ2-2; the match to TRBD2 covers 8 bases. J was trimmed by 0 bases and V by 3 bases; bases with no gene match: 0. Looked up from germline, CDR1 is LNHDA and CDR2 is SQIVND (reference sequence). This CDR3 comprises 15 residues. The chain's CDR3 is CASSMGLANTGELFF. CDR3 DNA: TGTGCCAGTAGTATGGGACTAGCGAACACCGGGGAGCTGTTTTTT.

The V gene is TRBV7-3, the J gene TRBJ1-1, with 8 nucleotides matching TRBD1. V was pared by 5 bases and J by 3 bases, with 2 bases of the junction left unmatched. This CDR3 is 13 amino acids long. Germline V gene data show CDR1 as SGHTA and CDR2 as FQGTGA. The CDR3, as DNA: TGTGCCAGCAGCACGACAGGGGACACTGAAGCTTTCTTT. It yields the protein CASSTTGDTEAFF.

The chain employs TRBV15 and TRBJ2-1; 11 nucleotides agree with TRBD2. The CDR3 loop spans 19 amino acids. CDR1 and CDR2 from the germline V gene are LNHNV and YYDKDF (reference sequence). With 0 bases clipped from V and 2 bases from J, the junction kept 9 bases outside the gene matches. For the CDR3, the DNA is TGTGCCACCAGCAGAGACCTCCTTACTAGCGGGAGTGCCTACAATGAGCAGTTCTTC. Its protein product is CATSRDLLTSGSAYNEQFF.

This chain connects TRBV6-5 to TRBJ2-1, with D hard to call. The CDR3 runs to 14 residues. Trimming removed 7 bases at V and 1 base at J, with 11 bases between. In germline, CDR1 is MNHEY, CDR2 SVGAGI. CDR3 sequence: CASKPRQSYNEQFF. CDR3 bases: TGTGCCAGCAAGCCGAGACAATCCTACAATGAGCAGTTCTTC.

This clone was found a few times. This rearrangement joins TRBV5-6 to TRBJ1-4; 11 positions match TRBD1. CDR1 SGHDT and CDR2 YYEEEE come from the germline V gene. V was clipped by 5 bases and J by 7 bases; unmatched bases: 7. This CDR3 is 15 amino acids long. CDR3 amino acids: CASSRDRGNVEKLFF. CDR3 nucleotides: TGTGCCAGCAGTCGGGACAGGGGGAACGTTGAAAAACTGTTTTTT. Filled out from reference TRBV5-6 and TRBJ1-4, the complete variable domain reads DAGVTQSPTHLIKTRGQQVTLRCSPKSGHDTVSWYQQALGQGPQFIFQYYEEEERQRGNFPDRFSGHQFPNYSSELNVNALLLGDSALYLCASSRDRGNVEKLFFGSGTQLSVL.

The V and J genes are TRBV9 and TRBJ2-7, with 16 bases lining up with TRBD2. Losses at the gene ends were 5 bases for V and 9 bases for J; bases not matched to a gene: 8. CDR3 length equals 15 residues. Germline CDR1 is SGDLS and CDR2 is YYNGEE. CDR3 DNA: TGTGCCAGCAGTCCCGGGACTAGCGGGAGGGGGGGGCAGTACTTC. It translates to CASSPGTSGRGGQYF.

This clone was counted once. The CDR3 is CASSGGRTGVHNEQFF. The CDR3 DNA follows: TGCGCCAGCAGCGGGGGTAGAACAGGGGTCCACAATGAGCAGTTCTTC. This chain joins TRBV5-1 and TRBJ2-1; 7 nucleotides align to TRBD1. Germline loops: CDR1 SGHRS, CDR2 YFSETQ. The CDR3 runs to 16 residues. J lost 5 bases, V lost 4 bases, and 12 bases had no gene match.

The genes are TRBV7-6 and TRBJ1-4, with D possibly TRBD1 on 6 matching bases. CDR3 length: 15 amino acids. Trimming took off 1 base at V and 5 bases at J, with 11 bases between the two ends. Germline-derived CDR1 and CDR2 are SGHVS and FNYEAQ. CDR3 loop: CASSLDTGKNEKLFF. CDR3 sequence (DNA): TGTGCCAGCAGCTTAGATACAGGGAAAAATGAAAAACTGTTTTTT.

The rearrangement joins TRBV6-5 to TRBJ1-3, with TRBD1 matching 8 bases. Germline loops: CDR1 MNHEY, CDR2 SVGAGI. J gave up 4 bases and V 6 bases, and 8 bases lay outside the gene matches. The CDR3 spans 15 residues. The CDR3 DNA follows: TGTGCCAGCAGGGGACAGGAGGGCATCGGAAACACCATATATTTT. It yields the protein CASRGQEGIGNTIYF.

As regards this clone: This specimen includes other DNA sequences encoding the same CDR3. This chain links TRBV7-2 with TRBJ1-5; 10 nucleotides align to TRBD1. Germline CDR1 reads SGHTA; CDR2 reads FQGNSA. The CDR3 spans 15 residues. J gave up 2 bases and V 3 bases, and 1 base lay outside the gene matches. Here the CDR3 reads CASSFDRGRNQPQHF. The CDR3 DNA reads as TGTGCCAGCAGCTTTGACAGGGGGCGCAATCAGCCCCAGCATTTT.

This clone was recorded a few times. This sequence joins TRBV2 and TRBJ1-2; D is unclear. V was clipped by 6 bases and J by 6 bases, with 8 bases between them. The CDR3 loop spans 11 amino acids. Per the germline V gene, CDR1 is SNHLY and CDR2 is FYNNEI. CDR3: CASSFLHGYTF. The CDR3 nucleotides are TGTGCCAGCAGCTTCCTTCATGGCTACACCTTC.

The count of this clone is one. This chain uses TRBV7-2 with TRBJ2-7; 8 nucleotides align to TRBD1. The CDR3 runs 16 residues. Losses at the gene ends were 5 bases for V and 3 bases for J; bases not matched to a gene: 12. From germline, CDR1 is SGHTA and CDR2 FQGNSA. The CDR3 region has the DNA TGTGCCAGCAGCCGCGGCGAGACAGGGGCTTACTACGAGCAGTACTTC. This translates into CASSRGETGAYYEQYF.

The chain combines TRBV19 with TRBJ1-2; 8 nucleotides match TRBD1. Looked up from germline, CDR1 is LNHDA and CDR2 is SQIVND (reference sequence). This CDR3 region has 13 residues. V dropped 5 bases and J dropped 6; count of bases not matched to a gene: 5. CDR3 sequence (DNA): TGTGCCAGTAGTCCCCAGGGGGCGAATGGCTACACCTTC. It codes for CASSPQGANGYTF. The complete variable domain, with remaining parts taken from reference TRBV19 and TRBJ1-2, reads DGGITQSPKYLFRKEGQNVTLSCEQNLNHDAMYWYRQDPGQGLRLIYYSQIVNDFQKGDIAEGYSVSREKKESFPLTVTSAQKNPTAFYLCASSPQGANGYTFGSGTRLTVV.

This chain connects TRBV5-1 to TRBJ2-5, with 12 bases lining up with TRBD2. The junction had 14 bases not matched to a gene; V was cut back by 3 bases and J by 5 bases. The CDR3 is 18 residues long. Germline V gene sequence: CDR1 SGHRS, CDR2 YFSETQ. The CDR3 DNA reads as TGCGCCAGCAGCTGGGGGTTATCTAGCGGGAGGGCCAAGGAGACCCAGTACTTC. Translation gives CASSWGLSSGRAKETQYF.

This clone was seen once. The V gene is TRBV7-9, the J gene TRBJ2-3; 14 bases line up with TRBD2. The germline V gene encodes CDR1 SEHNR and CDR2 FQNEAQ (reference sequence). The CDR3 has 18 amino acids. The V gene end was trimmed by 4 bases and the J gene end by 2 bases; junction bases not matched to a gene: 8. The CDR3 DNA follows: TGTGCCAGCAGCTGGACTAGCGGGGGGTCTGGTTACACAGATACGCAGTATTTT. Its protein product is CASSWTSGGSGYTDTQYF.

This chain connects TRBV2 to TRBJ1-1, with a possible D match to TRBD1 (5 bases). The CDR3 runs 13 residues. CDR1 SNHLY and CDR2 FYNNEI come from the germline V gene. Trimming stripped 6 bases from V and 1 base from J, with 9 bases between. The CDR3 loop is CASRNDRNTEAFF. The DNA of the CDR3 is TGTGCCAGCAGGAACGACAGGAACACTGAAGCTTTCTTT.

This clone came up a few times. This chain joins TRBV6-1 and TRBJ2-2, with 9 bases identical to TRBD2. This CDR3 has 14 residues. Germline-derived CDR1 and CDR2 are MNHNS and SASEGT. J gave up 6 bases and V 3 bases, and 2 bases lay outside the gene matches. CDR3 sequence: CASSDLAGAGELFF. CDR3 nucleotides: TGTGCCAGCAGTGACTTAGCGGGGGCCGGGGAGCTGTTTTTT.

The genes are TRBV11-1 and TRBJ2-1, with D perhaps matching TRBD1 (6 bases). The V end was cut by 6 bases, the J end by 8 bases, with 17 bases between. Germline V gene data show CDR1 as SGHAT and CDR2 as FQDESV (reference sequence). This CDR3 spans 14 amino acids. CDR3 residues: CASSPGAHGDEQFF. The CDR3 coding sequence is TGTGCCAGCAGTCCAGGGGCCCACGGGGATGAGCAGTTCTTC. Looking up the rest from reference TRBV11-1 and TRBJ2-1 gives the full variable domain: EAEVAQSPRYKITEKSQAVAFWCDPISGHATLYWYRQILGQGPELLVQFQDESVVDDSQLPKDRFSAERLKGVDSTLKIQPAELGDSAMYLCASSPGAHGDEQFFGPGTRLTVL.

The V gene is TRBV5-1, the J gene TRBJ1-1; 8 nucleotides match TRBD1. Germline lookup yields CDR1 SGHRS and CDR2 YFSETQ. The CDR3 runs 16 residues. V lost 0 bases, J lost 1 base, and 5 bases stayed unmatched. CDR3 amino acids: CASSLVTGTGNTEAFF. Here the CDR3 DNA reads TGCGCCAGCAGCTTGGTTACCGGGACAGGGAACACTGAAGCTTTCTTT.

The V call is TRBV5-1, the J call TRBJ1-5; tentative D call: TRBD1 (5 bases). V was shortened by 0 bases and J by 4 bases, with 11 bases between the two germline ends. The CDR3 extends over 15 amino acids. Germline V lookup: CDR1 SGHRS, CDR2 YFSETQ. The CDR3 nucleotides are TGCGCCAGCAGCTTGGCCCAGGGCCCTAATCAGCCCCAGCATTTT. Translation: CASSLAQGPNQPQHF.

The V gene is TRBV7-2, the J gene TRBJ1-1; D uncertain. This CDR3 comprises 12 residues. Germline V CDR1 and CDR2: SGHTA, FQGNSA. Trimming removed 3 bases at V and 0 bases at J, with 2 bases between. The CDR3 protein is CASSFLNTEAFF. In DNA, the CDR3 is TGTGCCAGCAGCTTCTTGAACACTGAAGCTTTCTTT.

The chain links TRBV7-3 to TRBJ2-3; D is perhaps TRBD2 (6 bases). V dropped 1 base and J dropped 1 base, with 15 bases sitting between them. The V gene's germline CDR1 is SGHTA and CDR2 FQGTGA. This CDR3 is 17 amino acids long. In DNA form, the CDR3 reads TGTGCCAGCAGCTTAAAGGGTGGGGGGTTAGGCACAGATACGCAGTATTTT. It translates to CASSLKGGGLGTDTQYF.